The TCR beta chain under discussion was sequenced for a study of T cell repertoires in cytomegalovirus infection. Study context: From public TCR beta signatures came an indication of both CMV infection and matching HLA type. General study results and limits: Dominating the ex vivo response were HLA-C-restricted CMV-specific TCR beta clonotypes.

TCRdb re-analysed the reads in MiXCR, keeping a single row per CDR3 protein. The data contain about 770,000 distinct CDR3 sequences, roughly 29% of them seen just once; the ten biggest clones take up roughly 13%. This clonotype showed up just a few times. Its antigen is not known. CDR3 length: 14 residues. The V end lost 5 bases, the J end lost 7 bases, and 18 bases lay between the germline ends. Germline V gives CDR1 SQVTM, CDR2 ANQGSEA. The sequence was obtained from a human donor in good health (CMV status not recorded). Some clones in this sample may be carry-over from other donors' samples. This sequence joins TRBV29-1 and TRBJ2-1; a possible D gene is TRBD1 (5 bases). The specimen comprised cultured CD8+ T cells from PBMCs, sampled from culture after CMV antigen stimulation. The CDR3 sequence is CSVLGPGSINEQFF. CDR3 nucleotide sequence: TGCAGCGTTTTGGGGCCAGGGTCTATTAATGAGCAGTTCTTC.